This TCR beta chain was documented in a study of CD8 T cells in Susac syndrome. The RNA input was roughly 0.5 to 1 ug, and it was reverse transcribed with random hexamers. TCRdb analysed the immunoSEQ multiplex PCR reads with MiXCR anew, one entry per CDR3 protein. Among approximately 160,000 distinct CDR3 sequences listed, about 96% were seen once. Overall study results and limits: In Susac patients, clonal expansion was not detected in CD4+ cells. TCR sequencing and HLA analysis covered a relatively small number of individuals.

The recently defined diagnostic criteria for definite or probable disease were met by the Susac syndrome patients. This CDR3 is 12 amino acids long. Germline V CDR1 and CDR2: DFQATT, SNEGSKA (reference sequence). The V end lost 3 bases, the J end lost 5 bases, and 10 bases lay between the germline ends. Notes on this clonotype: Its matching antigen is unknown.

V and J are TRBV20-1 and TRBJ2-5, with a weak D call TRBD1 (6 bases). Material for sequencing was CD4+ T cells from PBMCs. The receptor's source is a human donor with Susac syndrome. Here the CDR3 DNA reads TGCAGTGCTAGCAGGCAGGGGGAGACCCAGTACTTC. Protein product: CSASRQGETQYF.